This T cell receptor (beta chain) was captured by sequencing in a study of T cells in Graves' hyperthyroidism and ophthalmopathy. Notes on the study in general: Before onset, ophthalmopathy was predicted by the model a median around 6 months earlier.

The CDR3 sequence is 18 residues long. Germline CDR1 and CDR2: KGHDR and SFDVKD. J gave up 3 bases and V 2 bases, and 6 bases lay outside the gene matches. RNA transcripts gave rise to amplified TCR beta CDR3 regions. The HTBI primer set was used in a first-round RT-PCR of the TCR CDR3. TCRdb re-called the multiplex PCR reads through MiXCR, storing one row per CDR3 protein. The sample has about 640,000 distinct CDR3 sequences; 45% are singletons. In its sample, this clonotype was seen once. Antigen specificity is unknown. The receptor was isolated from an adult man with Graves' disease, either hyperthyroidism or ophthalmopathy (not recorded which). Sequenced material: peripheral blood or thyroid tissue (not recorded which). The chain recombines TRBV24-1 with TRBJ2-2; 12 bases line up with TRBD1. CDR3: CATSDSGTGGLYTGELFF. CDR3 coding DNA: TGTGCCACCAGTGATTCCGGGACAGGGGGCCTATACACCGGGGAGCTGTTTTTT.